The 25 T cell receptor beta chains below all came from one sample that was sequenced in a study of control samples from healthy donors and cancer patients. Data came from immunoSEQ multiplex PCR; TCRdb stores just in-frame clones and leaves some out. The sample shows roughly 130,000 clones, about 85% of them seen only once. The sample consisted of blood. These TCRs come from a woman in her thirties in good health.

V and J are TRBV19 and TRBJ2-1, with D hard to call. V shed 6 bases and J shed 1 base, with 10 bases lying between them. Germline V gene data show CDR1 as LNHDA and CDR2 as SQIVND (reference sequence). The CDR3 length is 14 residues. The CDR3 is CASSHLGSYNEQFF. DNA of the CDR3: TGTGCCAGTAGCCACCTAGGATCCTACAATGAGCAGTTCTTC.

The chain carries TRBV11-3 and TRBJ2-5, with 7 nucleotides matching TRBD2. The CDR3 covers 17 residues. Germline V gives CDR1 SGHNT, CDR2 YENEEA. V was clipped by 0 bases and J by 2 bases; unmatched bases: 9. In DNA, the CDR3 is TGTGCCAGCAGCTTAGAGTCGGGCGGGAGTATACAAGAGACCCAGTACTTC. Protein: CASSLESGGSIQETQYF.

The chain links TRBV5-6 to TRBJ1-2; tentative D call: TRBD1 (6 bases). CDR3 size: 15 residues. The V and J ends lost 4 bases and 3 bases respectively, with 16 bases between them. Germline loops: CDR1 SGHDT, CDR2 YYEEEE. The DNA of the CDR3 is TGTGCCAGCAGCGTACAGGGAAGGATTGACTATGGCTACACCTTC. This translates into CASSVQGRIDYGYTF.

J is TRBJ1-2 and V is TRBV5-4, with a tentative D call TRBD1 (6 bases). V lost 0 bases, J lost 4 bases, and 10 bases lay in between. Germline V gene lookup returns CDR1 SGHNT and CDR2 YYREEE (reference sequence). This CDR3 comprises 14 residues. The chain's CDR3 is CASSLVGGGYGYTF. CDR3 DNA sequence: TGTGCCAGCAGCTTGGTGGGAGGGGGCTATGGCTACACCTTC.

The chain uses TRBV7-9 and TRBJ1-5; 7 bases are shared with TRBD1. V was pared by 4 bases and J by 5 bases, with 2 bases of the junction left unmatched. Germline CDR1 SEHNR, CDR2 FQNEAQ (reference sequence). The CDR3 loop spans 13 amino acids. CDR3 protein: CASSSTGDQPQHF. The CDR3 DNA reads TGTGCCAGCAGCTCTACAGGGGATCAGCCCCAGCATTTT.

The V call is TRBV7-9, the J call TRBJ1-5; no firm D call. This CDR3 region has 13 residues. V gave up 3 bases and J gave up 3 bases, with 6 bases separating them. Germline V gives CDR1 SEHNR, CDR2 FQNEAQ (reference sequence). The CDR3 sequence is CASSFQFNQPQHF. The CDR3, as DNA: TGTGCCAGCAGCTTTCAGTTCAATCAGCCCCAGCATTTT.

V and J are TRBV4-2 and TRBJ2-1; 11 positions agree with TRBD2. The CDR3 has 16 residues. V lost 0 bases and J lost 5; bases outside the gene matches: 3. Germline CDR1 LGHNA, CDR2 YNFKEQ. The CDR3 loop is CASSQDGTSGHNEQFF. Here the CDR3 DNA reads TGTGCCAGCAGCCAAGATGGGACTAGCGGACACAATGAGCAGTTCTTC.

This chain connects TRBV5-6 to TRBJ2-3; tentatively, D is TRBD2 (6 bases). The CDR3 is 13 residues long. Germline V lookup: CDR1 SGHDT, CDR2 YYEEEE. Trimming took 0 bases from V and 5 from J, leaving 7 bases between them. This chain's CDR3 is CASSLGRGDTQYF. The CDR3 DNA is TGTGCCAGCAGCTTGGGGAGGGGAGATACGCAGTATTTT.

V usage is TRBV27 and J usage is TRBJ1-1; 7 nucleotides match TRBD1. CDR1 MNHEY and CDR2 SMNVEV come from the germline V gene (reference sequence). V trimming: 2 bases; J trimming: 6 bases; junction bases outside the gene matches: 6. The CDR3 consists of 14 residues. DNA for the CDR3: TGTGCCAGCAGTTTAGGCAGGGGGAGGGCTGAAGCTTTCTTT. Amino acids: CASSLGRGRAEAFF.

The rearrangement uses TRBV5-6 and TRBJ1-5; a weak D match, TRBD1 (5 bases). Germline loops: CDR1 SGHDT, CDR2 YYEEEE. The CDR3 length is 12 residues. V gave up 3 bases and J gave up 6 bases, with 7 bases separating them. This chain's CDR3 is CASSSGFQPQHF. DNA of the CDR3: TGTGCCAGCAGCTCAGGGTTTCAGCCCCAGCATTTT.

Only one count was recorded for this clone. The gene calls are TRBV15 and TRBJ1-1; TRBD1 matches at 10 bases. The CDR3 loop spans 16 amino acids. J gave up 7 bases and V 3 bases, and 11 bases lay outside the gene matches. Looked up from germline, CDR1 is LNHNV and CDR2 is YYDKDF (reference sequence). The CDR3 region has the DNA TGTGCCACCAGCAGCCGCCGGACAGGGGGATATATTGAAGCTTTCTTT. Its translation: CATSSRRTGGYIEAFF. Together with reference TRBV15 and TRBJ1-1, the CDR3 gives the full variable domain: DAMVIQNPRYQVTQFGKPVTLSCSQTLNHNVMYWYQQKSSQAPKLLFHYYDKDFNNEADTPDNFQSRRPNTSFCFLDIRSPGLGDTAMYLCATSSRRTGGYIEAFFGQGTRLTVV.

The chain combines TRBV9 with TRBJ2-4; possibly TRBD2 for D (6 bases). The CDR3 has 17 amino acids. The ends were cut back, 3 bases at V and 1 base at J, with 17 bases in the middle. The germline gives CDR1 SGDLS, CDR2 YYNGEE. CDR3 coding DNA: TGTGCCAGCAGCGGCGGGTCGGGGGTTGGTGCCAAAAACATTCAGTACTTC. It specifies CASSGGSGVGAKNIQYF.

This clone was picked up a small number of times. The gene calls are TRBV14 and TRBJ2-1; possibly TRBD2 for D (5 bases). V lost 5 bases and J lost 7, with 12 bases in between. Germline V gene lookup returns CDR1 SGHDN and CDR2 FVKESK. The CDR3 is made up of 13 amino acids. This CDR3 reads CASSSGVVNEQFF. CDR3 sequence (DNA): TGTGCCAGCAGCTCCGGGGTGGTGAATGAGCAGTTCTTC.

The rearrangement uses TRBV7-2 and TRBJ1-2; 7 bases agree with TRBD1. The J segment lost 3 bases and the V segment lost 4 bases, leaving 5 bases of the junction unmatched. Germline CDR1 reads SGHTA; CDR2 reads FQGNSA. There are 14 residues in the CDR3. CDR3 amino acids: CASSYTGADYGYTF. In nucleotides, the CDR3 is TGTGCCAGCAGCTATACAGGGGCGGACTATGGCTACACCTTC.

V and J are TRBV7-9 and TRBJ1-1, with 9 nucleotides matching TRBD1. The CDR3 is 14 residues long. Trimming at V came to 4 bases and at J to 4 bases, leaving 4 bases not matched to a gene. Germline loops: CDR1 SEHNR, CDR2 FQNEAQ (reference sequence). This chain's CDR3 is CASSSRTGATEAFF. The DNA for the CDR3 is TGTGCCAGCAGCTCGAGGACAGGGGCCACTGAAGCTTTCTTT. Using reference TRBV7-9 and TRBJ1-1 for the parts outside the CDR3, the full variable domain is DTGVSQNPRHKITKRGQNVTFRCDPISEHNRLYWYRQTLGQGPEFLTYFQNEAQLEKSRLLSDRFSAERPKGSFSTLEIQRTEQGDSAMYLCASSSRTGATEAFFGQGTRLTVV.

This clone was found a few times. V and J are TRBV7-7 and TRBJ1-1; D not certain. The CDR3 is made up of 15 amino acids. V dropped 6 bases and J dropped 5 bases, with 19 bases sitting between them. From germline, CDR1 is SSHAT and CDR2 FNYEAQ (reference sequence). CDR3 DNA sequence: TGTGCCAGCAGTCCCTACGGGCAACTGACGACTGAAGCTTTCTTT. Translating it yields CASSPYGQLTTEAFF.

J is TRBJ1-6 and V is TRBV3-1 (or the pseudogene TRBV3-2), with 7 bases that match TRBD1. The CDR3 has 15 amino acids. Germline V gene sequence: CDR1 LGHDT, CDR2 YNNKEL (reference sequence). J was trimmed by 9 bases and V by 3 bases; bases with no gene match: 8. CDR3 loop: CASSQDATGRSPLHF. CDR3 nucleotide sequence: TGTGCCAGCAGCCAGGATGCGACAGGGCGTTCACCCCTCCACTTT.

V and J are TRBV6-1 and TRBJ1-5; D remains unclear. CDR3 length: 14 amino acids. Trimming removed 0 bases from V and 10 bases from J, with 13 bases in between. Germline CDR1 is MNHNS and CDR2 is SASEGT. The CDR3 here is CASSEAGSPRPQHF. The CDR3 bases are TGTGCCAGCAGTGAAGCAGGGAGTCCCCGTCCCCAGCATTTT.

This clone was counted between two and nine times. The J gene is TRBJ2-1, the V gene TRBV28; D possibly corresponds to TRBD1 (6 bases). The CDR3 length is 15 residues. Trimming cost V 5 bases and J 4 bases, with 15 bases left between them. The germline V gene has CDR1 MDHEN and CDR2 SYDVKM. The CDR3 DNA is TGTGCCAGCAGTCCACTCGGGACAAATTACAATGAGCAGTTCTTC. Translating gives CASSPLGTNYNEQFF.

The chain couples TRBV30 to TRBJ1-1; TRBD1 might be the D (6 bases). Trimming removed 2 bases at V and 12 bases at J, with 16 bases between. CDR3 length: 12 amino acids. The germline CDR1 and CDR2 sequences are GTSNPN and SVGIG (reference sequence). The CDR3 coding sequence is TGTGCCTGGAGTACCACCGACAGGAGGCCTTTCTTT. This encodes CAWSTTDRRPFF. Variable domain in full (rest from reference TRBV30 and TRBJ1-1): SQTIHQWPATLVQPVGSPLSLECTVEGTSNPNLYWYRQAAGRGLQLLFYSVGIGQISSEVPQNLSASRPQDRQFILSSKKLLLSDSGFYLCAWSTTDRRPFFGQGTRLTVV.

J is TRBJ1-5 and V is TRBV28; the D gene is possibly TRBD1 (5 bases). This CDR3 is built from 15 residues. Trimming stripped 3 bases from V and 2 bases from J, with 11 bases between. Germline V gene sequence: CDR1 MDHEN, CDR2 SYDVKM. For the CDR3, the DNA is TGTGCCAGCAGTTTCGGGGCGGCGGGCAATCAGCCCCAGCATTTT. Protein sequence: CASSFGAAGNQPQHF.

Here the CDR3 reads CASRETQPSEQFF. CDR3 sequence (DNA): TGTGCCAGCAGAGAAACACAACCCAGTGAGCAGTTCTTC. V gene TRBV2 combines with J gene TRBJ2-1; no clear D. CDR1 is SNHLY, CDR2 FYNNEI, per germline. This CDR3 spans 13 amino acids. The V end was cut by 6 bases, the J end by 9 bases, with 15 bases between.

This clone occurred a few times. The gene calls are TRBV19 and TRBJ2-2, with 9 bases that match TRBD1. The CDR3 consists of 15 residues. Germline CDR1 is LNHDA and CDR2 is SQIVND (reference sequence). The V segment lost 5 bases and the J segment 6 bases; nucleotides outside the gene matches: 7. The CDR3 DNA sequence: TGTGCCAGTAGTGCTACAGGGGGCGCGGCCGGGGAGCTGTTTTTT. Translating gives CASSATGGAAGELFF.

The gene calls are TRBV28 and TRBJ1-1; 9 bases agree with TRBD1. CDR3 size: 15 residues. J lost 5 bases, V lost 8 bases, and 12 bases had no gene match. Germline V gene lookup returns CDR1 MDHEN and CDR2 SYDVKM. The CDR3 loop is CASGKQGAKRTEAFF. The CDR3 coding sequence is TGTGCCAGCGGTAAACAGGGGGCGAAAAGAACTGAAGCTTTCTTT.

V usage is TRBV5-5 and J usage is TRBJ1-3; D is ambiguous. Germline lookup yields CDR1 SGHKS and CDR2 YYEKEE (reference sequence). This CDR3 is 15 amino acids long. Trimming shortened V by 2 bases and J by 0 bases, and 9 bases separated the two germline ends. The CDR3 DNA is TGTGCCAGCAGCTTTGCCAGGAACTCTGGAAACACCATATATTTT. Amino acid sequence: CASSFARNSGNTIYF.